The 14 T cell receptor beta chains below all came from one sample that was sequenced in a study of blood T cell repertoires in COVID-19. Profiled with immunoSEQ multiplex PCR; TCRdb holds only in-frame clones, not every one. The table records 350,000 to 450,000 clones, more than 85% of them present only once. Sequenced material: PBMCs or T cells enriched from blood (not recorded which). Receptors originate from a middle-aged woman who had been exposed to COVID-19.

The chain links TRBV7-9 to TRBJ2-2; the D gene is possibly TRBD2 (5 bases). This CDR3 has 16 amino acids. CDR1 is SEHNR and CDR2 is FQNEAQ in the germline V gene (reference sequence). Trimming stripped 7 bases from V and 4 bases from J, with 19 bases between. CDR3 sequence: CASTYSGSRGTGELFF. DNA for the CDR3: TGTGCCAGCACCTACTCTGGGTCCCGGGGCACCGGGGAGCTGTTTTTT.

The V call is TRBV3-1 (or the pseudogene TRBV3-2), the J call TRBJ1-2; tentative D call: TRBD1 (5 bases). This CDR3 has 14 residues. Germline V gene sequence: CDR1 LGHDT, CDR2 YNNKEL (reference sequence). Trimming shortened V by 1 base and J by 7 bases, and 13 bases separated the two germline ends. The CDR3: CASSQAAGPGGYTF. In nucleotides, the CDR3 is TGTGCCAGCAGCCAAGCGGCAGGGCCAGGTGGCTACACCTTC.

V gene TRBV24-1 combines with J gene TRBJ1-3; maybe TRBD1 (6 bases). V was pared by 4 bases and J by 2 bases, with 14 bases between. CDR3 length: 16 amino acids. Looked up from germline, CDR1 is KGHDR and CDR2 is SFDVKD. In DNA form, the CDR3 reads TGTGCCACCAGTGACCAGACAGGAGATCCTGGAAACACCATATATTTT. Amino acid sequence: CATSDQTGDPGNTIYF.

The V and J genes are TRBV7-9 and TRBJ2-2, with 8 bases matching TRBD2. The length of the CDR3 is 16 residues. J lost 6 bases, V lost 0 bases, and 6 bases had no gene match. Per germline, CDR1 SEHNR and CDR2 FQNEAQ (reference sequence). CDR3 DNA: TGTGCCAGCAGCTTAGCCGGGACTAGGGGCGCCGGGGAGCTGTTTTTT. It specifies CASSLAGTRGAGELFF.

The chain is built from TRBV6-1 and TRBJ1-1, with TRBD1 matching 7 bases. This CDR3 comprises 14 residues. CDR1 and CDR2 from the germline V gene are MNHNS and SASEGT. Unmatched junction bases numbered 8, after V lost 2 bases and J lost 8 bases. In DNA, the CDR3 is TGTGCCAGCAGTGAACATGGGACAGAAAAAGAAGCTTTCTTT. Its translation: CASSEHGTEKEAFF.

This clone was found once. The rearrangement links TRBV5-6 to TRBJ1-2; maybe TRBD1 (6 bases). This CDR3 is built from 13 residues. Germline V gives CDR1 SGHDT, CDR2 YYEEEE. V was pared by 4 bases and J by 8 bases, with 15 bases between. DNA of the CDR3: TGTGCCAGCAGCGGACAGCGGAAAGCGGGCTACACCTTC. It encodes CASSGQRKAGYTF.

The chain combines TRBV19 with TRBJ1-5, with 7 bases that match TRBD1. The length of the CDR3 is 14 residues. V lost 4 bases, J lost 4 bases, and 4 bases stayed unmatched. Germline V lookup: CDR1 LNHDA, CDR2 SQIVND (reference sequence). The CDR3 here is CASSTGTENQPQHF. CDR3 DNA sequence: TGTGCCAGTAGTACCGGGACAGAGAATCAGCCCCAGCATTTT. The whole variable domain, remainder taken from reference TRBV19 and TRBJ1-5, is DGGITQSPKYLFRKEGQNVTLSCEQNLNHDAMYWYRQDPGQGLRLIYYSQIVNDFQKGDIAEGYSVSREKKESFPLTVTSAQKNPTAFYLCASSTGTENQPQHFGDGTRLSIL.

Remarks on this clone: The sample holds other DNA sequences that translate to the same CDR3. The chain combines TRBV18 with TRBJ1-2; D might be TRBD1 (5 bases). The V end lost 3 bases, the J end lost 6 bases, and 8 bases lay between the germline ends. There are 12 residues in the CDR3. The germline V gene has CDR1 KGHSH and CDR2 LQKENI. DNA of the CDR3: TGTGCCAGCTCACCCAAAGGGGATGGCTACACCTTC. This encodes CASSPKGDGYTF. The full variable domain, in which reference TRBV18 and TRBJ1-2 provide the parts outside the CDR3, is NAGVMQNPRHLVRRRGQEARLRCSPMKGHSHVYWYRQLPEEGLKFMVYLQKENIIDESGMPKERFSAEFPKEGPSILRIQQVVRGDSAAYFCASSPKGDGYTFGSGTRLTVV.

V gene TRBV10-2 combines with J gene TRBJ2-2, with D possibly being TRBD2 (5 bases). Germline CDR1 and CDR2: WSHSY and SAAADI. The CDR3 runs to 11 residues. Trimming pared 9 bases from V and 4 bases from J, leaving 6 bases between. CDR3 protein: CASRGTGELFF. The CDR3, as DNA: TGCGCCAGTCGGGGCACCGGGGAGCTGTTTTTT.

V gene TRBV18 combines with J gene TRBJ2-1, with 7 bases lining up with TRBD1. Germline V gene sequence: CDR1 KGHSH, CDR2 LQKENI. V dropped 8 bases and J dropped 5; count of bases not matched to a gene: 12. This CDR3 is built from 15 residues. CDR3 DNA sequence: TGTGCCAGCGCCGGGACAGCCTATAGAAACAATGAGCAGTTCTTC. It encodes CASAGTAYRNNEQFF.

The chain couples TRBV15 to TRBJ1-2; a weak D match, TRBD1 (6 bases). The CDR3 spans 14 residues. Germline values: CDR1 LNHNV, CDR2 YYDKDF (reference sequence). V lost 0 bases and J lost 3, with 8 bases in between. DNA for the CDR3: TGTGCCACCAGCAGAGATCGGACAGACTATGGCTACACCTTC. This translates into CATSRDRTDYGYTF.

The chain combines TRBV13 with TRBJ1-1; 8 bases are shared with TRBD1. With 5 bases clipped from V and 5 bases from J, the junction kept 13 bases outside the gene matches. Germline values: CDR1 PRHDT, CDR2 FYEKMQ (reference sequence). This CDR3 spans 16 amino acids. Here the CDR3 reads CASSQKARGPDTEAFF. CDR3 DNA sequence: TGTGCCAGCAGCCAAAAAGCCAGGGGGCCTGATACTGAAGCTTTCTTT.

V usage is TRBV12-3 or TRBV12-4 and J usage is TRBJ1-2, with a tentative D call TRBD1 (5 bases). This CDR3 comprises 12 residues. The V and J ends lost 3 bases and 7 bases respectively, with 9 bases between them. CDR3 in DNA: TGTGCCAGCAGTTTGGGGGGTTTTGGCTACACCTTC. It encodes CASSLGGFGYTF.

The chain combines TRBV7-9 with TRBJ1-4; D might be TRBD1 (6 bases). The V gene's germline CDR1 is SEHNR and CDR2 FQNEAQ (reference sequence). The CDR3 length is 12 residues. Trimming took 3 bases from V and 11 from J, leaving 10 bases between them. CDR3 loop: CASSFARGKLFF. The CDR3 bases are TGTGCCAGCAGCTTCGCGAGGGGGAAACTGTTTTTT.